What follows are 19 T cell receptor beta chains derived from one specimen sequenced in a study of T cells in Graves' hyperthyroidism and ophthalmopathy. The CDR3 regions of TCR beta were amplified from RNA transcripts. HTBI primers drove first-round RT-PCR of the TCR CDR3. In TCRdb, the multiplex PCR reads were re-called with MiXCR into one record per CDR3 protein. The sample holds fewer than 750,000 distinct CDR3 sequences; 13% to 15% are singletons and the top ten take about an eighth. Sequencing was carried out using blood. The receptor set was obtained from a woman aged 45-59 years with Graves' ophthalmopathy.

This clonotype was counted ten times or more. CDR3 region: CASSPSISPHGETQYF. CDR3 DNA: TGTGCCAGCAGCCCATCGATCAGCCCCCACGGGGAGACCCAGTACTTC. The V and J genes are TRBV7-8 and TRBJ2-5; D unresolved. The V end was cut by 5 bases, the J end by 5 bases, with 21 bases between. The CDR3 is 16 residues long. Looked up from germline, CDR1 is SGHVS and CDR2 is FQNEAQ.

This clonotype was found a few times. The J gene is TRBJ2-1, the V gene TRBV24-1; no clear D gene. CDR3 length equals 13 residues. Trimming left V 7 bases short and J 5 bases short, with 11 bases between. CDR1 KGHDR and CDR2 SFDVKD come from the germline V gene. The CDR3 bases are TGTGCCACCAGCCTAGAGACGAACAATGAGCAGTTCTTC. This translates into CATSLETNNEQFF.

This clonotype was observed at least ten times. The V and J genes are TRBV27 and TRBJ1-2; D perhaps matches TRBD1 (5 bases). V was cut by 7 bases and J by 2 bases, with 8 bases left in between. The CDR3 has 12 residues. CDR1 is MNHEY, CDR2 SMNVEV, per germline (reference sequence). Here the CDR3 reads CASKTGNYGYTF. The DNA of the CDR3 is TGTGCCAGCAAAACAGGAAACTATGGCTACACCTTC.

Many counts were recorded for this clonotype. V and J are TRBV11-3 and TRBJ2-3, with D possibly being TRBD2 (5 bases). CDR3 length: 15 amino acids. V lost 3 bases and J lost 0, with 10 bases in between. Germline CDR1 is SGHNT and CDR2 is YENEEA. The chain's CDR3 is CASSFSRTSTDTQYF. The CDR3 region has the DNA TGTGCCAGCAGCTTTTCCAGGACTAGCACAGATACGCAGTATTTT. The full variable domain, in which reference TRBV11-3 and TRBJ2-3 provide the parts outside the CDR3, is EAGVVQSPRYKIIEKKQPVAFWCNPISGHNTLYWYLQNLGQGPELLIRYENEEAVDDSQLPKDRFSAERLKGVDSTLKIQPAELGDSAVYLCASSFSRTSTDTQYFGPGTRLTVL.

This clonotype was detected only a few times. The chain uses TRBV6-2 or TRBV6-3 and TRBJ1-5, with unresolved D. The length of the CDR3 is 14 residues. V lost 0 bases and J 6 bases, leaving 9 bases between the germline ends. The germline gives CDR1 MNHEY, CDR2 SVGEGT. CDR3 residues: CASSYSGLSQPQHF. In nucleotides, the CDR3 is TGTGCCAGCAGTTACTCAGGGTTAAGTCAGCCCCAGCATTTT.

This clonotype has at least ten counts. V usage is TRBV18 and J usage is TRBJ1-4, with unresolved D. Looked up from germline, CDR1 is KGHSH and CDR2 is LQKENI. There are 12 residues in the CDR3. Deletions cut 3 bases from V and 12 bases from J, with 11 bases between. The CDR3 region has the DNA TGTGCCAGCTCACCCCCGCGAGGAGAACTGTTTTTT. Encoded protein: CASSPPRGELFF.

V gene TRBV5-5 combines with J gene TRBJ1-4, with D unclear. Germline V gene lookup returns CDR1 SGHKS and CDR2 YYEKEE (reference sequence). V was cut by 4 bases and J by 0 bases, with 10 bases left in between. The CDR3 spans 15 residues. The CDR3 region is CASSAQFATNEKLFF. The CDR3 DNA reads as TGTGCCAGCAGCGCGCAGTTTGCAACTAATGAAAAACTGTTTTTT. Variable domain in full (rest from reference TRBV5-5 and TRBJ1-4): DAGVTQSPTHLIKTRGQQVTLRCSPISGHKSVSWYQQVLGQGPQFIFQYYEKEERGRGNFPDRFSARQFPNYSSELNVNALLLGDSALYLCASSAQFATNEKLFFGSGTQLSVL.

This clonotype was observed many times. The chain couples TRBV27 to TRBJ2-4; 11 nucleotides line up with TRBD2. With 5 bases clipped from V and 5 bases from J, the junction kept 8 bases outside the gene matches. The CDR3 sequence is 16 residues long. The germline V gene encodes CDR1 MNHEY and CDR2 SMNVEV (reference sequence). CDR3 coding DNA: TGTGCCAGCAGTCCCCTAGCGGGAGGCTACGAAAACATTCAGTACTTC. Residues: CASSPLAGGYENIQYF.

In regard to this clonotype: Being one base from a much bigger clone, this may be a read error. The conserved closing phenylalanine or tryptophan is absent in this CDR3, likely reflecting a read error. V is TRBV28 and J is TRBJ1-5; the D is unclear. Germline V CDR1 and CDR2: MDHEN, SYDVKM. The CDR3 length is 16 residues. Trimming took 1 base from V and 1 from J, leaving 11 bases between them. In nucleotides, the CDR3 is TGTGCCAGCAGTTTATTTCCGCGAATGAGCAATCAGCCCCAGCATCTT. It specifies CASSLFPRMSNQPQHL.

This clonotype was seen more than once but under ten times. The V call is TRBV20-1, the J call TRBJ2-2, with 7 bases fitting TRBD2. Germline-derived CDR1 and CDR2 are DFQATT and SNEGSKA (reference sequence). CDR3 length: 15 residues. Losses at the gene ends were 1 base for V and 2 bases for J; bases not matched to a gene: 4. CDR3 residues: CSARAASGNTGELFF. The CDR3 DNA sequence: TGCAGTGCTAGAGCGGCTAGCGGCAACACCGGGGAGCTGTTTTTT.

The chain links TRBV29-1 to TRBJ2-6; TRBD1 matches 7 bases. The CDR3 is 15 amino acids. J lost 2 bases, V lost 6 bases, and 7 bases had no gene match. Germline V lookup: CDR1 SQVTM, CDR2 ANQGSEA. The CDR3 coding sequence is TGCAGCGTATCAACACAGGGGACTGGGGCCAACGTCCTGACTTTC. Translated, it gives CSVSTQGTGANVLTF.

The chain joins TRBV11-2 to TRBJ2-1, with 15 bases lining up with TRBD2. V lost 2 bases, J lost 6 bases, and 8 bases stayed unmatched. There are 18 residues in the CDR3. Germline V lookup: CDR1 SGHAT, CDR2 FQNNGV. The CDR3 reads CASSLYPGLAGGANEQFF. CDR3 nucleotides: TGTGCCAGCAGCTTATATCCGGGACTAGCGGGAGGAGCCAATGAGCAGTTCTTC.

Many counts were recorded for this clonotype. J is TRBJ2-7 and V is TRBV11-2, with D possibly being TRBD2 (6 bases). This CDR3 comprises 14 residues. Trimming removed 2 bases from V and 3 bases from J, with 11 bases in between. Germline V gene lookup returns CDR1 SGHAT and CDR2 FQNNGV. The CDR3 DNA reads TGTGCCAGCAGCTTAATCGGCGGGGTCTACGAGCAGTACTTC. Its protein product is CASSLIGGVYEQYF. Variable domain in full (rest from reference TRBV11-2 and TRBJ2-7): EAGVAQSPRYKIIEKRQSVAFWCNPISGHATLYWYQQILGQGPKLLIQFQNNGVVDDSQLPKDRFSAERLKGVDSTLKIQPAKLEDSAVYLCASSLIGGVYEQYFGPGTRLTVT.

This clonotype occurred many times. DNA for the CDR3: TGTGCCAGCAGCTTAGGGGCACAGTCCTACGAGCAGTACTTC. It encodes CASSLGAQSYEQYF. The chain has TRBV13 and TRBJ2-7; D remains unclear. Looked up from germline, CDR1 is PRHDT and CDR2 is FYEKMQ (reference sequence). The CDR3 is 14 amino acids. Between the trimmed V and J ends, which lost 0 bases and 1 base, there was a span of 7 bases.

In this sample, this clonotype turned up many times. The chain has TRBV20-1 and TRBJ2-5, with a possible D match to TRBD1 (6 bases). Per germline, CDR1 DFQATT and CDR2 SNEGSKA (reference sequence). V was trimmed by 6 bases and J by 1 base, leaving 15 bases between them. This CDR3 is 14 amino acids long. CDR3 bases: TGCAGTGCGGGAACGGGACAAGTCCAAGAGACCCAGTACTTC. Amino acid sequence: CSAGTGQVQETQYF.

There are many counts of this clonotype. The rearrangement uses TRBV7-9 and TRBJ2-7; TRBD1 or TRBD2 may be the D gene (5 bases each). Germline loops: CDR1 SEHNR, CDR2 FQNEAQ (reference sequence). V was clipped by 2 bases and J by 7 bases, with 15 bases between them. The CDR3 consists of 14 residues. The CDR3 loop reads CASSLLGTSGEQYF. DNA for the CDR3: TGTGCCAGCAGCTTATTGGGGACCTCTGGGGAGCAGTACTTC.

This clonotype showed up many times. The chain employs TRBV10-3 and TRBJ2-7; 11 bases agree with TRBD2. Germline V gene sequence: CDR1 ENHRY, CDR2 SYGVKD. The CDR3 sequence is 16 residues long. Unmatched junction bases numbered 11, after V lost 3 bases and J lost 7 bases. The CDR3 region has the DNA TGTGCCATCAGTGAAGGGTCCCTAGCGGGAGGTCATGAGCAGTACTTC. This translates into CAISEGSLAGGHEQYF.

Ten or more counts support this clonotype. This chain links TRBV7-2 with TRBJ2-7; D gene ambiguous. The germline V gene has CDR1 SGHTA and CDR2 FQGNSA. This CDR3 is built from 15 residues. V was trimmed by 3 bases and J by 6 bases, leaving 18 bases between them. This CDR3 is CASSLRQFETGEQYF. In DNA, the CDR3 is TGTGCCAGCAGCTTGAGGCAGTTCGAGACGGGCGAGCAGTACTTC.

The table lists this clonotype with many counts. The rearrangement links TRBV28 to TRBJ2-5; 11 bases align to TRBD2. The CDR3 runs 17 residues. V gave up 1 base and J gave up 2 bases; unmatched junction bases: 6. CDR1 and CDR2 (germline): MDHEN, SYDVKM. CDR3 in amino acids: CASSLSSGGSSQETQYF. The CDR3 nucleotides are TGTGCCAGCAGTTTATCTAGCGGGGGGAGTTCACAAGAGACCCAGTACTTC.